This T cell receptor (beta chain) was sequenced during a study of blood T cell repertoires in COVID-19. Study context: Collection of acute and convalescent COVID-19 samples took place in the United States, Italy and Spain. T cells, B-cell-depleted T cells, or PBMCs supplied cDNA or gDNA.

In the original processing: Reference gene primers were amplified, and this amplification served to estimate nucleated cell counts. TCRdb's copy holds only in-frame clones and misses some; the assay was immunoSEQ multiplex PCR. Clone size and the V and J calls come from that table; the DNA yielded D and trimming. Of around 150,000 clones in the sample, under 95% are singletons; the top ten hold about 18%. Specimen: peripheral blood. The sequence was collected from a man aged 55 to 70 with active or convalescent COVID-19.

DNA for the CDR3: TGTGCCAGCAGCTTAGGAGACAGTAATGAGCAGTTCTTC. This sequence encodes CASSLGDSNEQFF. The gene calls are TRBV11-2 and TRBJ2-1, with D perhaps TRBD1 (5 bases). This CDR3 region has 13 residues. Germline V gene data show CDR1 as SGHAT and CDR2 as FQNNGV. V was trimmed by 1 base and J by 7 bases, leaving 8 bases between them.